The T cell receptor (beta chain) under discussion was sequenced for a study of shared clonotypes between healthy human individuals. Clones were read by immunoSEQ multiplex PCR, and TCRdb kept only the in-frame ones, dropping some. The repertoire holds more than 2,000,000 clones, about 92% seen once, with over 0.12% in the top ten. Germline V CDR1 and CDR2: SGHVS, FQNEAQ. CDR3 length: 15 amino acids. V shed 4 bases, J shed 14 bases, and the junction held 8 bases outside the gene matches. Sequenced input: naive CD4+ T cells sorted from blood. Documented subset: CD45RA+ positively selected. The genes are TRBV7-8 and TRBJ2-1, with 16 bases lining up with TRBD2. This receptor was taken from a man aged 18 to 30 in good health. The CDR3 DNA follows: TGTGCCAGCAGCTCGGGACTAGCGGGGGGGCTAGGAAAGTTCTTC. This encodes CASSSGLAGGLGKFF.